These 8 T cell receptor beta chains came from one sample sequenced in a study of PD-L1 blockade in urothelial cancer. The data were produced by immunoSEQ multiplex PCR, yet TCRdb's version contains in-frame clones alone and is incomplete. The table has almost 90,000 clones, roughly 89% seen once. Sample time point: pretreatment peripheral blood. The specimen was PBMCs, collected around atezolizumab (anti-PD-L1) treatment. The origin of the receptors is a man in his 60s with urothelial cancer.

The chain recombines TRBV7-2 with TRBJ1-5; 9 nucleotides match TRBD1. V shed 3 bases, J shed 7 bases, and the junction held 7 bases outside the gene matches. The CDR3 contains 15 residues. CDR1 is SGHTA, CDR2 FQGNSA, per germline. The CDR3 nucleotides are TGTGCCAGCAGCTTGGGACAGGGAGTAGAACAGCCCCAGCATTTT. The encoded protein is CASSLGQGVEQPQHF.

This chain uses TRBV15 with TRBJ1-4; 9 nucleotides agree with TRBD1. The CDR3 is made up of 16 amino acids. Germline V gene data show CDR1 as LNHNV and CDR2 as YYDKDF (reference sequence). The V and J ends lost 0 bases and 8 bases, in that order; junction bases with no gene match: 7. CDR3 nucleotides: TGTGCCACCAGCAGAGATCCGGGACAGGGTTGGGAAAAACTGTTTTTT. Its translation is CATSRDPGQGWEKLFF.

The CDR3 region is CASSPGGLGETQYF. The CDR3 coding sequence is TGTGCCAGCAGCCCGGGGGGGCTGGGCGAGACCCAGTACTTC. The gene calls are TRBV7-2 and TRBJ2-5, with 8 bases that match TRBD2. Trimming took 5 bases from V and 5 from J; bases not matched to a gene: 7. This CDR3 is built from 14 residues. Looked up from germline, CDR1 is SGHTA and CDR2 is FQGNSA.

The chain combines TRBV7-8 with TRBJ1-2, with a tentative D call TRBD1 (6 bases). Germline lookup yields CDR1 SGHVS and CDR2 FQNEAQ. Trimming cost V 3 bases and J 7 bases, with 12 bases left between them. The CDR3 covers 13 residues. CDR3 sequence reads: CASSLGGASGYTF. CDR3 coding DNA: TGTGCCAGCAGCTTGGGGGGGGCGTCTGGCTACACCTTC.

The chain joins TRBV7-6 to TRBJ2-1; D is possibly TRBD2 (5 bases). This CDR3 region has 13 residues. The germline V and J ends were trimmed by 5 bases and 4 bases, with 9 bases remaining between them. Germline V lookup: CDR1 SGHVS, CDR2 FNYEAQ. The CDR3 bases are TGTGCCAGCAGCCTTTCGGGATACAATGAGCAGTTCTTC. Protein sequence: CASSLSGYNEQFF.

The CDR3 reads CASGGRGGNEKLFF. The CDR3 DNA reads TGTGCCAGCGGAGGTCGGGGGGGTAATGAAAAACTGTTTTTT. The gene calls are TRBV19 and TRBJ1-4; a possible D gene is TRBD1 (5 bases). Germline-derived CDR1 and CDR2 are LNHDA and SQIVND (reference sequence). CDR3 length: 14 residues. Trimming removed 9 bases from V and 4 bases from J, with 15 bases in between.

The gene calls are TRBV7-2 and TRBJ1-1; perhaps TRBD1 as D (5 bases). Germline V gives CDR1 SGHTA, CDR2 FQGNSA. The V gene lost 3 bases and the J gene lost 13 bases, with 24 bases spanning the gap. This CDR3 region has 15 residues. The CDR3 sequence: CASSFPGGGTVVSFF. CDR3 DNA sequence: TGTGCCAGCAGCTTCCCGGGCGGGGGTACGGTGGTGAGTTTCTTT.

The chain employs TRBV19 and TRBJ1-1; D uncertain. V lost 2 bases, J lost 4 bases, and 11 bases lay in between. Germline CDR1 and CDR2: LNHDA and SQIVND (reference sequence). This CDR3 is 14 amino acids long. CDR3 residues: CASSIPGSGTEAFF. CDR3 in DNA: TGTGCCAGTAGTATACCCGGGTCTGGCACTGAAGCTTTCTTT.